This paragraph reports one TCR beta chain. Its specificity is unknown. Each CDR3 protein is one row after TCRdb ran MiXCR on the 5' RACE reads. The sample lists roughly 770,000 distinct CDR3 sequences; 15% to 20% were seen once. This specimen belongs to a study of identical twins. Points from the study as a whole: Possibly, invariant MAIT and iNKT cells partly confounded zero-insertion analyses.

The germline V gene encodes CDR1 SGHVS and CDR2 FNYEAQ. V gave up 1 base and J gave up 1 base; unmatched junction bases: 8. This CDR3 is built from 17 residues. The same sample was also used in a study of T cells expressing NK-cell markers.

This receptor was identified in a young woman in good health. The material sequenced was PBMCs. This chain links TRBV7-6 with TRBJ2-5, with TRBD2 matching 8 bases. The CDR3 reads CASSLGGFSGIQETQYF. The DNA for the CDR3 is TGTGCCAGCAGCTTAGGAGGGTTTAGCGGGATCCAAGAGACCCAGTACTTC.